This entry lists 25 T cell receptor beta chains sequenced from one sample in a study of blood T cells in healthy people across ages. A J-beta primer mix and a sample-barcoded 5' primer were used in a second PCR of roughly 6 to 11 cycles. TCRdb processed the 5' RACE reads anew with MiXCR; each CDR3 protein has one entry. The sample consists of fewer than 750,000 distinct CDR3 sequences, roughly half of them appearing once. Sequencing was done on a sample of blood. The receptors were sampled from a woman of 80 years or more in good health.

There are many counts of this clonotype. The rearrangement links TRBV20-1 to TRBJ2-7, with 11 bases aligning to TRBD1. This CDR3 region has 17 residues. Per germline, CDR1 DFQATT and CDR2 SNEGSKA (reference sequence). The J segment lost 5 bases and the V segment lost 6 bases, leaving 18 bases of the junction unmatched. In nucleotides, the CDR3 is TGCAGTGCAAGAACGGACAGGGGGCTAGCGGGAAACAACGAGCAGTACTTC. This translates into CSARTDRGLAGNNEQYF.

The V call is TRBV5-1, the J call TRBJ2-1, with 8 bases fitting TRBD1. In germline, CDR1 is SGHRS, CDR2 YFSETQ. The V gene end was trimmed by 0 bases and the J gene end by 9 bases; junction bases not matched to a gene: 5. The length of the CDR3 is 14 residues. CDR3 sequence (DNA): TGCGCCAGCAGCTTGGTACAGGGGGTCGGTGAGCAGTTCTTC. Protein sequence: CASSLVQGVGEQFF.

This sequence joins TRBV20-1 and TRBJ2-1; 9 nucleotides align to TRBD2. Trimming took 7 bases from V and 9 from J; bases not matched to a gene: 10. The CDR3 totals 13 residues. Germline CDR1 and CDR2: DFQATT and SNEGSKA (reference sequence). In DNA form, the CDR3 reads TGCAGTGGGAGGTCTAGCGGGAAGGGTGAGCAGTTCTTC. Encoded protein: CSGRSSGKGEQFF.

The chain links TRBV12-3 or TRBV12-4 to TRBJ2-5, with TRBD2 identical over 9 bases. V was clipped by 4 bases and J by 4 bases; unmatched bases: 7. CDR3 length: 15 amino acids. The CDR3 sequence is CASSYGRAGGETQYF. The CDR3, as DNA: TGTGCCAGCAGTTACGGAAGAGCGGGAGGAGAGACCCAGTACTTC.

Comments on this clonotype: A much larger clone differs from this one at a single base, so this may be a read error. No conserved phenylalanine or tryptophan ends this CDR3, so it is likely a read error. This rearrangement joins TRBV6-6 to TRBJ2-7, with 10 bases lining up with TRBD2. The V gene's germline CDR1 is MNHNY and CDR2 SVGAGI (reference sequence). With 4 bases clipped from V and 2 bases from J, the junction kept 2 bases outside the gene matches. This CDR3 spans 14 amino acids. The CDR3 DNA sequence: TGTGCCAGCAGTTCTCTAGCGGGGGCCTACGAGCAGTACTTA. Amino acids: CASSSLAGAYEQYL.

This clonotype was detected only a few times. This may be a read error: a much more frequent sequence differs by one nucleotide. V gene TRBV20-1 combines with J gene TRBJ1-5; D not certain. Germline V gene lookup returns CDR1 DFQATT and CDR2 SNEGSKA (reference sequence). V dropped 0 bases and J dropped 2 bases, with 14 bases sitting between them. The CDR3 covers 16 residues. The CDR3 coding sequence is TGCAGTGCTAGAGATCATCAACAGTATCGCAATCAGCCCCAGCATTTT. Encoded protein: CSARDHQQYRNQPQHF.

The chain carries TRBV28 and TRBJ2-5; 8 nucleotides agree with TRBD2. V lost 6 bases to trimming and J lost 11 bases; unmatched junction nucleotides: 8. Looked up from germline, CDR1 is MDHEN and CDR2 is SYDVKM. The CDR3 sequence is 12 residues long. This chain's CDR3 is CASSPLERGQYF. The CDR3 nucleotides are TGTGCCAGCAGCCCCCTGGAGCGGGGGCAGTACTTC.

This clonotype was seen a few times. This CDR3 is CATSQIGELFF. The CDR3 DNA is TGTGCCACCAGCCAGATCGGGGAGCTGTTTTTT. The rearrangement uses TRBV24-1 and TRBJ2-2; no definite D call. CDR3 length: 11 residues. CDR1 KGHDR and CDR2 SFDVKD come from the germline V gene. The V end was cut by 7 bases, the J end by 7 bases, with 6 bases between.

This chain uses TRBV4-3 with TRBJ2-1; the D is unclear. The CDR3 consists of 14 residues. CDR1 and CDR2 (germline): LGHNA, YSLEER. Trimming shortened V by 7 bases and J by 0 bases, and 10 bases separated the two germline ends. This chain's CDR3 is CASTSSTSYNEQFF. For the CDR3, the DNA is TGCGCCAGCACGAGTTCTACCTCCTACAATGAGCAGTTCTTC.

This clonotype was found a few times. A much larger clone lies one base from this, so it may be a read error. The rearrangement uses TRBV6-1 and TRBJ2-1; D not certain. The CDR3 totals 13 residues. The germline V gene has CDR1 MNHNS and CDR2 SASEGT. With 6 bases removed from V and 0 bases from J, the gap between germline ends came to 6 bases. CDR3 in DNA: TGTGCCAGCAGGAAGAGCTCCTACAATGAGCAGTTCTTC. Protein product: CASRKSSYNEQFF.

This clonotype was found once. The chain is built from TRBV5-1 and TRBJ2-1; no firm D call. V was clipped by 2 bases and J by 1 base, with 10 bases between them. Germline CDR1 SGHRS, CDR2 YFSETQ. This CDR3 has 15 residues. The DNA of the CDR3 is TGCGCCAGCAGCTTAGACTTTGGGTCCTACAATGAGCAGTTCTTC. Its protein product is CASSLDFGSYNEQFF.

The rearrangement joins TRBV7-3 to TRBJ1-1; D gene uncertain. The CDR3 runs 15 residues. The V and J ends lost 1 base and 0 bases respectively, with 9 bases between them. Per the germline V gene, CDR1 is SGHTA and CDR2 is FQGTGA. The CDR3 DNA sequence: TGTGCCAGCAGCTTAAATGGAGGCGTGAACACTGAAGCTTTCTTT. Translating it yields CASSLNGGVNTEAFF. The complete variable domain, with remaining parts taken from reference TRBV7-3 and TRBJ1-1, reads GAGVSQTPSNKVTEKGKYVELRCDPISGHTALYWYRQSLGQGPEFLIYFQGTGAADDSGLPNDRFFAVRPEGSVSTLKIQRTERGDSAVYLCASSLNGGVNTEAFFGQGTRLTVV.

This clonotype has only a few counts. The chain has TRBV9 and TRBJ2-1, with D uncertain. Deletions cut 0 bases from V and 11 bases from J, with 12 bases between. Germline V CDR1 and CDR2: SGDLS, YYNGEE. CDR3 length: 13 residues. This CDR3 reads CASSVATSPKQFF. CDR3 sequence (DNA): TGTGCCAGCAGCGTAGCTACAAGCCCCAAGCAGTTCTTC.

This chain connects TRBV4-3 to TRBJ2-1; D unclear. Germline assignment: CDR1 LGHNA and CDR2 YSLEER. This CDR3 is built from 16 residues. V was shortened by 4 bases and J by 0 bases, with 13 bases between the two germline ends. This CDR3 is CASSRLPLSSYNEQFF. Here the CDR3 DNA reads TGCGCCAGCAGCCGACTCCCTTTAAGCTCCTACAATGAGCAGTTCTTC.

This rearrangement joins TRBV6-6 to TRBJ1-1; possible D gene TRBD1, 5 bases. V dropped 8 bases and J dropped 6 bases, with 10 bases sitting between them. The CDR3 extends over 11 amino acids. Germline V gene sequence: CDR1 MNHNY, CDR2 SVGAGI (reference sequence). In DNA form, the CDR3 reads TGTGCCAGCGGAGACAGCTCTGAAGCTTTCTTT. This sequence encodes CASGDSSEAFF.

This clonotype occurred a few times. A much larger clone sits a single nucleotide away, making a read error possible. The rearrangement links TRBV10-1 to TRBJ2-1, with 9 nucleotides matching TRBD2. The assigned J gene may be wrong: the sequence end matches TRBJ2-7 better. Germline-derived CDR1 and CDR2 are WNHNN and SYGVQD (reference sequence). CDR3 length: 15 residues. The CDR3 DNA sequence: TGCGCCAGCAGCGCTGCTAGCGGGAATTACAATGAGCAGTACTTC. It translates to CASSAASGNYNEQYF.

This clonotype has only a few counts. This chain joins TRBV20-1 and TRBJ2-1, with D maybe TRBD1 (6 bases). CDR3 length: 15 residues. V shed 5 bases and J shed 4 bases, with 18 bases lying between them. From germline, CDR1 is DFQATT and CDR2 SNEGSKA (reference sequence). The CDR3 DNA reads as TGCAGTGCTCCCACCACAGGGAGAGCATACAATGAGCAGTTCTTC. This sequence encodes CSAPTTGRAYNEQFF.

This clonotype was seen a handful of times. As DNA, the CDR3 is TGTGCCAGCGGGGGGGCCTTCTACAATGAGCAGTACTTC. This encodes CASGGAFYNEQYF. The chain has TRBV9 and TRBJ2-5; D might be TRBD2 (7 bases). The CDR3 covers 13 residues. Between the trimmed V and J ends, which lost 7 bases and 11 bases, there was a span of 21 bases. Germline-derived CDR1 and CDR2 are SGDLS and YYNGEE.

CDR3 residues: CASHGQLSYEQYF. CDR3 DNA: TGTGCCAGCCACGGACAGCTCTCCTACGAGCAGTACTTC. The chain is built from TRBV2 and TRBJ2-7; D is perhaps TRBD1 (6 bases). CDR1 is SNHLY and CDR2 is FYNNEI in the germline V gene. The CDR3 runs to 13 residues. Trimming removed 8 bases from V and 0 bases from J, with 11 bases in between.

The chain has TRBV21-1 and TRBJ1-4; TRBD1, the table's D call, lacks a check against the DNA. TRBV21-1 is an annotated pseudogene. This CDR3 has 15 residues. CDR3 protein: CASSRLSGLNEKLFF. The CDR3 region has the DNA TGTGCCAGCAGCAGGTTGTCAGGGCTTAATGAAAAACTGTTTTTT.

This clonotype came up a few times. CDR3 DNA sequence: TGCGCCAGCAGCCAGACCATGAACACTGAAGCTTTCTTT. This translates into CASSQTMNTEAFF. The rearrangement uses TRBV4-1 and TRBJ1-1; D is uncertain. The CDR3 runs to 13 residues. The V end lost 3 bases, the J end lost 0 bases, and 5 bases lay between the germline ends. The germline V gene encodes CDR1 MGHRA and CDR2 YSYEKL.

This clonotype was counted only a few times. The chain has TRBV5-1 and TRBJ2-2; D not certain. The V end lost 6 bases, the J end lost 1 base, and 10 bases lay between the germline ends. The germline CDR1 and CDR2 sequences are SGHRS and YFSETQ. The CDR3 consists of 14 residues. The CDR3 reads CASKELVNTGELFF. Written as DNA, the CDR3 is TGCGCCAGCAAGGAATTAGTGAACACCGGGGAGCTGTTTTTT. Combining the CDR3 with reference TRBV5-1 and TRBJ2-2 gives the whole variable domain KAGVTQTPRYLIKTRGQQVTLSCSPISGHRSVSWYQQTPGQGLQFLFEYFSETQRNKGNFPGRFSGRQFSNSRSEMNVSTLELGDSALYLCASKELVNTGELFFGEGSRLTVL.

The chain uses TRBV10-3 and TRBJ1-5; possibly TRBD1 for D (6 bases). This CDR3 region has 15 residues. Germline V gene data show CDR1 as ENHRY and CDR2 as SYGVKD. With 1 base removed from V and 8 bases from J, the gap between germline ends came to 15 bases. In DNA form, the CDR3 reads TGTGCCATCAGTGAGTGGGGGCAGGGCGGAGAGCCCCAGCATTTT. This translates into CAISEWGQGGEPQHF.

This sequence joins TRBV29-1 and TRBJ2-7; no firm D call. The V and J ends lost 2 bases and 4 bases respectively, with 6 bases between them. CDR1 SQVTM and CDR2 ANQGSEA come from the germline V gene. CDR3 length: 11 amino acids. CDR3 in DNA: TGCAGCGTTGAATCGAAGTACGAGCAGTACTTC. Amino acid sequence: CSVESKYEQYF.

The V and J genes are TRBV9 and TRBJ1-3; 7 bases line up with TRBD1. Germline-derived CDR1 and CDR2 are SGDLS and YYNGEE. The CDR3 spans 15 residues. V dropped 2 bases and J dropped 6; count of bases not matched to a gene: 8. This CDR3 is CASSVLTGAENTIYF. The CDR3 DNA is TGTGCCAGCAGCGTCCTCACAGGGGCTGAAAACACCATATATTTT.